A selection of T cell receptor beta chains follows, all from one sample in a study of blood T cell repertoires in COVID-19. Sequenced by immunoSEQ multiplex PCR; TCRdb stores in-frame clones only, minus some. Of over 200,000 clones listed, 87% are singletons. Sequencing was done on a sample of PBMCs or T cells enriched from blood (not recorded which). The source of these receptors is a man aged 25 to 40 who had recovered from COVID-19. CDR3s include the opening cysteine and the closing phenylalanine or tryptophan. The order of the fields is CDR3 protein, V gene, J gene.

CASSAQGVGTEAFF	TRBV27	TRBJ1-1
CAWSVTLAANTGELFF	TRBV30	TRBJ2-2
CASPMGPTSYEQYF	TRBV19	TRBJ2-7
CASRDRQGNTIYF	TRBV5-1	TRBJ1-3
CASSPRVAQGNTIYF	TRBV18	TRBJ1-3
CASSLLGGQDGKNYGYTF	TRBV5-6	TRBJ1-2
CAWDRGSGNTIYF	TRBV30	TRBJ1-3
CASSGSGGDYGYTF	TRBV2	TRBJ1-2
CASSRQGSPEWPQHF	TRBV6-2/TRBV6-3	TRBJ1-5
CACKGGTGAFFSNQPQHF	TRBV10-1	TRBJ1-5
CASSLLGLRETQYF	TRBV5-1	TRBJ2-5
CASSQQGLAASQFF	TRBV4-1	TRBJ2-1
CAIPKGGAISSGNTIYF	TRBV9	TRBJ1-3
CASSFGQGGYGYTF	TRBV19	TRBJ1-2
CASSSYREPLVSYTF	TRBV28	TRBJ1-2
CSVVGGRGYTF	TRBV29-1	TRBJ1-2
CASSRTGDSGNTIYF	TRBV6-5	TRBJ1-3
CSVLSYTEAFF	TRBV29-1	TRBJ1-1
CASGLQRNQPQHF	TRBV3-1/TRBV3-2	TRBJ1-5
CASSLGQGRKTQYF	TRBV5-4	TRBJ2-5
CASSPSGQGSGELFF	TRBV3-1/TRBV3-2	TRBJ2-2
CASSQGDGGTSF	TRBV3-1/TRBV3-2	TRBJ1-2